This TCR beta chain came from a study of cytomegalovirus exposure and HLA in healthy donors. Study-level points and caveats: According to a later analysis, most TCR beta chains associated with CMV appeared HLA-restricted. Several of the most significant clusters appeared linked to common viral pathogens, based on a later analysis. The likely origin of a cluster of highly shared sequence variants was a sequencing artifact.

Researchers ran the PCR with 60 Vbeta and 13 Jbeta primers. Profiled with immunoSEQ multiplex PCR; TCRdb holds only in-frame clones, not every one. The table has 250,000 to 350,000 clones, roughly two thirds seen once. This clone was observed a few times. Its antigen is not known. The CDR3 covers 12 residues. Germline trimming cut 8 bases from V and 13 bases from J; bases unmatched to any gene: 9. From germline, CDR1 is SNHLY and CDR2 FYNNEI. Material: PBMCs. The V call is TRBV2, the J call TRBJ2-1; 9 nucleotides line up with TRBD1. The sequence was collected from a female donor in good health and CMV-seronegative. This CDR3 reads CASFRGTGRQFF. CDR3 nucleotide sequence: TGTGCCAGCTTTCGGGGGACAGGGAGACAGTTCTTC.